These T cell receptor beta chains were read from a single sample in a study of spatial heterogeneity in lung cancer. Via MiXCR, TCRdb re-called the 5' RACE reads, giving one row per CDR3 protein. The sample lists more than 6,500 distinct CDR3 sequences; about 5% were seen once. The input for sequencing was PBMCs, taken at surgery. These receptors were taken from a male donor with early-stage non-small cell lung cancer. Each CDR3 is given with its conserved first and last residue. A D gene is named only where the DNA matches it firmly. Clone size is given for some rows only: seen once, a few or many times, or a class if the clone is expanded.

V,D,J,size,DNA,CDR3
TRBV7-2,NA,TRBJ2-1,medium-sized,TGTGCCAGCAGCAGGGGGGGCGGAGACTACAATGAGCAGTTCTTC,CASSRGGGDYNEQFF
TRBV25-1,NA,TRBJ2-7,many,TGTGCCAGCAGTGACCCCCGCGGGGCGGGGGAGCAGTACTTC,CASSDPRGAGEQYF
TRBV28,NA,TRBJ2-2,NA,TGTGCCAGCAGTGGACCCGTGAACACCGGGGAGCTGTTTTTT,CASSGPVNTGELFF
TRBV12-3/TRBV12-4,NA,TRBJ1-6,many,TGTGCCAGCAGTTTAGGGACACCATTAGGTTCACCCCTCCACTTT,CASSLGTPLGSPLHF
TRBV10-3,NA,TRBJ1-1,many,TGTGCCACGCATTACCTTGGGGGACGGACTAACACTGAAGCTTTCTTT,CATHYLGGRTNTEAFF
TRBV7-2,NA,TRBJ1-1,many,TGTGCCAGCAGCTTAACCGGGCACACTGAAGCTTTCTTT,CASSLTGHTEAFF
TRBV30,TRBD1,TRBJ2-7,many,TGTGCCTGGAGTGTTCCCAGGGGGATCAACTTCTACGAGCAGTACTTC,CAWSVPRGINFYEQYF
TRBV13,NA,TRBJ2-2,many,TGTGCCAGCAGCTATAGCGGCAAGAACACCGGGGAGCTGTTTTTT,CASSYSGKNTGELFF
TRBV11-1,NA,TRBJ2-7,NA,TGTGCCAGCAGCTTATCCCCGCGGGATTACGAGCAGTACTTC,CASSLSPRDYEQYF
TRBV20-1,NA,TRBJ1-5,NA,TGCAGTGCGGAGGGAAATAGCAATCAGCCCCAGCATTTT,CSAEGNSNQPQHF
TRBV7-2,TRBD2,TRBJ2-3,few,TGTGCCAGCAGGTCCAGAGGGACTAGCGGGGAGCAAGGCGCAGATACGCAGTATTTT,CASRSRGTSGEQGADTQYF
TRBV29-1,NA,TRBJ2-5,many,TGCAGCCCAAGGGTATCCGAGACCCAGTACTTC,CSPRVSETQYF
TRBV12-3/TRBV12-4,NA,TRBJ2-6,many,TGTGCCAGCAGCCAGACCGTGATTGGGGCCAACGTCCTGACTTTC,CASSQTVIGANVLTF
TRBV6-5,NA,TRBJ1-1,many,TGTGCCAGCAGTTACTCGCCAGGGCCGAACACTGAAGCTTTCTTT,CASSYSPGPNTEAFF
TRBV6-4,TRBD1,TRBJ1-1,NA,TGTGCCAGCAGCCGGACAGGGGTGAACACTGAAGCTTTCTTT,CASSRTGVNTEAFF
TRBV7-6,NA,TRBJ1-1,many,TGTGCCAGCAGCCCGGGACGGAACACTGAAGCTTTCTTT,CASSPGRNTEAFF
TRBV28,TRBD2,TRBJ2-7,many,TGTGCCAGCAGAACTCCAGCGGGAGCGGTCGAGCAGTACTTC,CASRTPAGAVEQYF
TRBV5-1,NA,TRBJ1-1,many,TGCGCCAGCAGCTTGGCCCAGCGGGGGAGCACTGAAGCTTTCTTT,CASSLAQRGSTEAFF
TRBV7-9,NA,TRBJ2-7,few,TGTGCCAGCAGCTCAGGGGATAGCTACGAGCAGTACTTC,CASSSGDSYEQYF
TRBV7-9,NA,TRBJ1-5,many,TGTGCCAGCAGCTTATCACAGAGTAGCAATCAGCCCCAGCATTTT,CASSLSQSSNQPQHF
TRBV7-8,NA,TRBJ1-5,many,TGTGCCAGCAGCTTACTCCAGAAGTATCAGCCCCAGCATTTT,CASSLLQKYQPQHF
TRBV10-2,NA,TRBJ2-7,NA,TGCGCCAGCCGGCCCGGGGACTGGGGAAACGAGCAGTACTTC,CASRPGDWGNEQYF
TRBV12-3/TRBV12-4,NA,TRBJ2-7,many,TGTGCCAGCAGTCCCGCCGGGGGACGGAGCTCCTACGAGCAGTACTTC,CASSPAGGRSSYEQYF
TRBV20-1,TRBD2,TRBJ2-1,many,TGCAGTGCTAGTGGGCTAGCGGGATTTAATGAGCAGTTCTTC,CSASGLAGFNEQFF
TRBV27,NA,TRBJ2-5,medium-sized,TGTGCCAGCAGTTTTCTCGCGACTCCAGAGACCCAGTACTTC,CASSFLATPETQYF
TRBV10-2,NA,TRBJ2-7,many,TGCGCCAGCAGTCGGGACGGCAGCTCCTACGAGCAGTACTTC,CASSRDGSSYEQYF
TRBV2,NA,TRBJ1-1,few,TGTGCCAGCAGTGAAATCGCTGGCAGGAAGAACACTGAAGCTTTCTTT,CASSEIAGRKNTEAFF
TRBV9,NA,TRBJ2-5,many,TGTGCCAGCAGCGTGGGTTTTGCGGGGGCCCAAGAGACCCAGTACTTC,CASSVGFAGAQETQYF
TRBV6-5,TRBD1,TRBJ2-2,few,TGTGCCAGCAGTCCACGACAGGGGGCGGACGGGGAGCTGTTTTTT,CASSPRQGADGELFF